Listed below are T cell receptor beta chains from one sample, sequenced in a study of T cell responses to AZD1222 COVID-19 vaccine. Assay used: immunoSEQ multiplex PCR; TCRdb lists only in-frame clones, some missing. Of around 140,000 clones listed, about 93% are singletons. Sample: peripheral blood, taken on day 0 of AZD1222 vaccination. These receptor sequences come from an adult in good health. The CDR3 runs from the conserved cysteine through the conserved F or W. The D gene is left open where the match is weak. Rows may omit the clone size; those that give it use once, few, many or a size class.

D: -
J: TRBJ1-3
V: TRBV13
size: -
DNA: TGTGCCAGCAGCTCGTCCAGCAGCTCTGGAAACACCATATATTTT
CDR3: CASSSSSSSGNTIYF

D: -
J: TRBJ2-1
V: TRBV30
size: -
DNA: TGTGCCTGGACTTGGGGGGGCTCGATTGAGCAGTTCTTC
CDR3: CAWTWGGSIEQFF

D: -
J: TRBJ2-7
V: TRBV10-2
size: -
DNA: TGCGCCAGCAGTGATCCGAGAGGTGTAGCGGTGGGACCCTACGAGCAGTACTTC
CDR3: CASSDPRGVAVGPYEQYF

D: -
J: TRBJ1-1
V: TRBV29-1
size: -
DNA: TGCAGCGTTGAATCTTTGGGCAGGGGAAGGACTGAAGCTTTCTTT
CDR3: CSVESLGRGRTEAFF

D: TRBD2
J: TRBJ2-3
V: TRBV4-3
size: -
DNA: TGCGCCAGCAGCCAAATCCGGGGAGGGATCGCAGATACGCAGTATTTT
CDR3: CASSQIRGGIADTQYF

D: -
J: TRBJ1-6
V: TRBV27
size: once
DNA: TGTGCCAGCAGCCTTGGGACACTCCTTTATAATTCACCCCTCCACTTT
CDR3: CASSLGTLLYNSPLHF

D: -
J: TRBJ1-6
V: TRBV5-1
size: -
DNA: TGCGCCAGCAGCGTAGGACAGTCCAATAATTCACCCCTCCACTTT
CDR3: CASSVGQSNNSPLHF

D: TRBD1
J: TRBJ1-2
V: TRBV7-2
size: once
DNA: TGTGCCAGCAGCTTAGTACAGGGGGTTAACTATGGCTACACCTTC
CDR3: CASSLVQGVNYGYTF

D: -
J: TRBJ2-1
V: TRBV2
size: -
DNA: TGTGCCAGCAGTGGGGTGGGAGGGGGCAATGAGCAGTTCTTC
CDR3: CASSGVGGGNEQFF

D: -
J: TRBJ2-2
V: TRBV5-5
size: -
DNA: TGTGCCAGCAGCCCCCGCGGGGCCGGGGAGCTGTTTTTT
CDR3: CASSPRGAGELFF

D: -
J: TRBJ1-3
V: TRBV15
size: -
DNA: TGTGCCACCAGCAGAGATTCGGGGGGCCCGGAAAACACCATATATTTT
CDR3: CATSRDSGGPENTIYF

D: -
J: TRBJ2-1
V: TRBV20-1
size: -
DNA: TGCAGTGCTAGCCCTAGCAATGAGCAGTTCTTC
CDR3: CSASPSNEQFF

D: TRBD1
J: TRBJ1-2
V: TRBV6-6
size: -
DNA: TGTGCCAGCAACGGACAGGCGTATGGCTACACCTTC
CDR3: CASNGQAYGYTF

D: TRBD1
J: TRBJ2-5
V: TRBV2
size: -
DNA: TGTGCCAGCAGGACGGGGACAGGGGGCGACGAGACCCAGTACTTC
CDR3: CASRTGTGGDETQYF

D: TRBD1
J: TRBJ2-7
V: TRBV15
size: -
DNA: TGTGCCACCAGCAGAGCCGTGAGGACAGGGCTCTCCTACGAGCAGTACTTC
CDR3: CATSRAVRTGLSYEQYF

D: TRBD1
J: TRBJ1-5
V: TRBV28
size: -
DNA: TGTGCCAGCAGATCCTCCAGGGGGAAGTGGCAGCCCCAGCATTTT
CDR3: CASRSSRGKWQPQHF

D: -
J: TRBJ2-3
V: TRBV30
size: once
DNA: TGTGCCTGGAGTGTCCGTCGAGATACGCAGTATTTT
CDR3: CAWSVRRDTQYF

D: -
J: TRBJ1-1
V: TRBV5-5
size: -
DNA: TGTGCCAGCAGCTTGGTACAGGCGAACACTGAAGCTTTCTTT
CDR3: CASSLVQANTEAFF

D: -
J: TRBJ1-2
V: TRBV19
size: -
DNA: TGTGCCAGTAGTATTTTTGCAGGAGAAAACTATGGCTACACCTTC
CDR3: CASSIFAGENYGYTF

D: -
J: TRBJ2-7
V: TRBV7-2
size: -
DNA: TGTGCCAGCAGCTTCCTAGGGTACGAGCAGTACTTC
CDR3: CASSFLGYEQYF

D: -
J: TRBJ2-1
V: TRBV19
size: -
DNA: TGTGCCAGTAGTATAAGCGAAAATGAGCAGTTCTTC
CDR3: CASSISENEQFF

D: -
J: TRBJ2-2
V: TRBV9
size: -
DNA: TGTGCCAGCAGCTCGAGACGTTTCACCGGGGAGCTGTTTTTT
CDR3: CASSSRRFTGELFF